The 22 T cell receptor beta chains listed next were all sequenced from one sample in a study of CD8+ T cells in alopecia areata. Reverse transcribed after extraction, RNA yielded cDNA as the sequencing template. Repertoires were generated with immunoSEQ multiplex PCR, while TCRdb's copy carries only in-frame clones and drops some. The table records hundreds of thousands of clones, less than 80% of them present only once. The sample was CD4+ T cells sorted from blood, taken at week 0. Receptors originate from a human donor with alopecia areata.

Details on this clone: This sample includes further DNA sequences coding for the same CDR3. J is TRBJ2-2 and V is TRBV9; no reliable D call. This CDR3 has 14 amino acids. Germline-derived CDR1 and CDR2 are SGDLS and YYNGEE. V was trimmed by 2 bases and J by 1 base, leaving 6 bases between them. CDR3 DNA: TGTGCCAGCAGCGTCCGAGGGAACACCGGGGAGCTGTTTTTT. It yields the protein CASSVRGNTGELFF.

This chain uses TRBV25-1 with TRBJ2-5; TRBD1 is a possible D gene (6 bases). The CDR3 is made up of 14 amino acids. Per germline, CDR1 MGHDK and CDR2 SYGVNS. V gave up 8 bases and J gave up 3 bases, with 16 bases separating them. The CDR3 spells CASSRLGAEETQYF. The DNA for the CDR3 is TGTGCCAGCTCCCGTCTGGGGGCCGAAGAGACCCAGTACTTC. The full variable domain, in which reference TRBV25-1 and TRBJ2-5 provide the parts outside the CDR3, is EADIYQTPRYLVIGTGKKITLECSQTMGHDKMYWYQQDPGMELHLIHYSYGVNSTEKGDLSSESTVSRIRTEHFPLTLESARPSHTSQYLCASSRLGAEETQYFGPGTRLLVL.

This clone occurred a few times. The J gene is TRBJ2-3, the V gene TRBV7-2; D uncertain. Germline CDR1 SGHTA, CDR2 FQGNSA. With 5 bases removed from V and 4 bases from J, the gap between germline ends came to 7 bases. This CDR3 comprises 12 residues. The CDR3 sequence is CASSPLADTQYF. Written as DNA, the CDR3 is TGTGCCAGCAGCCCCTTAGCAGATACGCAGTATTTT.

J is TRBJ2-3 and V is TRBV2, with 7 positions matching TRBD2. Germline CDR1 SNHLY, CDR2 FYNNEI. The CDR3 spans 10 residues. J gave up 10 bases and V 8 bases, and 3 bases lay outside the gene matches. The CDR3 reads CASGDYSQYF. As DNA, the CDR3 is TGTGCCAGCGGGGACTATTCGCAGTATTTT.

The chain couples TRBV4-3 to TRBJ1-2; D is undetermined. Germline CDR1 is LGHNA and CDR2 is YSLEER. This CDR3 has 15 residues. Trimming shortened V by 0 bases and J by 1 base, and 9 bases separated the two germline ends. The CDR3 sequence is CASSQDQGVNYGYTF. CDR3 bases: TGCGCCAGCAGCCAAGATCAAGGCGTTAACTATGGCTACACCTTC.

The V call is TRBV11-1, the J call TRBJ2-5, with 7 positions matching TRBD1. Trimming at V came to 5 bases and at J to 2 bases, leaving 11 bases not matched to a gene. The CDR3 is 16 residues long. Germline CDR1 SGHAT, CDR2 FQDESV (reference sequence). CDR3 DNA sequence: TGTGCCAGCAGCGACCGCCGGACAGGTCATCAAGAGACCCAGTACTTC. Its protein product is CASSDRRTGHQETQYF.

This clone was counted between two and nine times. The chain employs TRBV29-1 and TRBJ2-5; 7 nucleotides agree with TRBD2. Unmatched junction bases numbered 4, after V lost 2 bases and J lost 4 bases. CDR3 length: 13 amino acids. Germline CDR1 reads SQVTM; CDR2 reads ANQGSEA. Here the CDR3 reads CSVEWGGRETQYF. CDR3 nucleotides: TGCAGCGTTGAATGGGGGGGAAGAGAGACCCAGTACTTC.

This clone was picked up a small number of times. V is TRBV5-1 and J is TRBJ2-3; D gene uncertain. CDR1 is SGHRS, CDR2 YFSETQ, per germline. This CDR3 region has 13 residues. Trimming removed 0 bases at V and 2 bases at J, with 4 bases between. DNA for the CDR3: TGCGCCAGCAGCTTGGGGGACACAGATACGCAGTATTTT. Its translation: CASSLGDTDTQYF.

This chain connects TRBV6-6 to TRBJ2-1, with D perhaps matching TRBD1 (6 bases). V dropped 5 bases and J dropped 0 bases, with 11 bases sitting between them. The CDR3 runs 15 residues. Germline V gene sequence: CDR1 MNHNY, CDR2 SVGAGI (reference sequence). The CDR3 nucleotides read TGTGCCAGCAGTCCTCGGGACAACTCCTACAATGAGCAGTTCTTC. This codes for CASSPRDNSYNEQFF.

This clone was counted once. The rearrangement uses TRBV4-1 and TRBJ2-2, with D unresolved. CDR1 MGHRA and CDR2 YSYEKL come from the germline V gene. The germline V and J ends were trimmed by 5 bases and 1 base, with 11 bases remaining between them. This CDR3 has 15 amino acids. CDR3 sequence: CASSSPRGNTGELFF. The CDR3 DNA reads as TGCGCCAGCAGCTCCCCCCGCGGGAACACCGGGGAGCTGTTTTTT.

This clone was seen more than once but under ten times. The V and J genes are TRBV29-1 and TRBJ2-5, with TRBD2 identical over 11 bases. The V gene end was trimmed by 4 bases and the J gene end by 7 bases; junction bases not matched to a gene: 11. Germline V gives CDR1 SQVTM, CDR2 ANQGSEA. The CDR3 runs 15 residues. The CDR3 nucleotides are TGCAGCGTTGTCCCTAGCGGGGGGTCAAAAGGGACCCAGTACTTC. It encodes CSVVPSGGSKGTQYF.

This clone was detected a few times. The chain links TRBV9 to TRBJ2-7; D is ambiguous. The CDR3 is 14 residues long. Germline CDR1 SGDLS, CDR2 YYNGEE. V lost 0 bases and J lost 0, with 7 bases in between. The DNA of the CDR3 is TGTGCCAGCAGCGTAGCGTCCGGCTCCTACGAGCAGTACTTC. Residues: CASSVASGSYEQYF.

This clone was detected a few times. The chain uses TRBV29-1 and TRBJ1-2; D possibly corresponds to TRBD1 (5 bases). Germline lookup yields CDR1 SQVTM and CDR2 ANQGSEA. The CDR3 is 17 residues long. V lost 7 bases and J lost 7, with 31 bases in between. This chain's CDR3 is CSAIHRGKGRGTIGYTF. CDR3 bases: TGCAGCGCAATCCACCGCGGCAAAGGAAGGGGAACTATTGGCTACACCTTC.

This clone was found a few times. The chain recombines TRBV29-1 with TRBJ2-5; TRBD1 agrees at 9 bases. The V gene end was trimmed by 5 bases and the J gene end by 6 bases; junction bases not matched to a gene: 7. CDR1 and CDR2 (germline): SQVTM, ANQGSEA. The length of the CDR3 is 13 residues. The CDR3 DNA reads TGCAGCGTTACGCAGACAGGGGGAAAGACCCAGTACTTC. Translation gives CSVTQTGGKTQYF.

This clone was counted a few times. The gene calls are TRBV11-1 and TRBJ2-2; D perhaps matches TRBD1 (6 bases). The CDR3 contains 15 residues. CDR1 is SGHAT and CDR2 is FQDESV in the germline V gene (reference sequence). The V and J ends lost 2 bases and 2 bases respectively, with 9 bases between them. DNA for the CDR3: TGTGCCAGCAGCTTAATGGGACAAAACACCGGGGAGCTGTTTTTT. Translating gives CASSLMGQNTGELFF.

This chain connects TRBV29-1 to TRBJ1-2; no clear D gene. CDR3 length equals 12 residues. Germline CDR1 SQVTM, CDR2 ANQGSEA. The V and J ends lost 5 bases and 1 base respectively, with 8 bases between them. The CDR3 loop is CSVTGVNYGYTF. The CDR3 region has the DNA TGCAGCGTTACCGGTGTTAACTATGGCTACACCTTC.

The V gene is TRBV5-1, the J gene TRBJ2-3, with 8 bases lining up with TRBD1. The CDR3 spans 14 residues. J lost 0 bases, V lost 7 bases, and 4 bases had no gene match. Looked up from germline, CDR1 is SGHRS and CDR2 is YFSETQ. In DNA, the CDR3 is TGCGCCAGCTCGACAGGGGCCAGCACAGATACGCAGTATTTT. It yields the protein CASSTGASTDTQYF.

In DNA, the CDR3 is TGTGCCAGCAGTGGAAGCTCCTACAATGAGCAGTTCTTC. Translated: CASSGSSYNEQFF. This sequence joins TRBV7-2 and TRBJ2-1, with unresolved D. V was trimmed by 6 bases and J by 0 bases, leaving 6 bases between them. Per the germline V gene, CDR1 is SGHTA and CDR2 is FQGNSA. This CDR3 region has 13 residues. The full variable domain, rest sourced from reference TRBV7-2 and TRBJ2-1, is GAGVSQSPSNKVTEKGKDVELRCDPISGHTALYWYRQSLGQGLEFLIYFQGNSAPDKSGLPSDRFSAERTGGSVSTLTIQRTQQEDSAVYLCASSGSSYNEQFFGPGTRLTVL.

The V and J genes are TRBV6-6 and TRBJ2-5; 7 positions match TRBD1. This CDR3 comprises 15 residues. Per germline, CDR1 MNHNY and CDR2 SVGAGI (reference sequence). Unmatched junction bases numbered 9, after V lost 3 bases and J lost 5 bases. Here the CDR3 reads CASSYSDRVRETQYF. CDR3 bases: TGTGCCAGCAGTTATTCCGACAGGGTCAGGGAGACCCAGTACTTC.

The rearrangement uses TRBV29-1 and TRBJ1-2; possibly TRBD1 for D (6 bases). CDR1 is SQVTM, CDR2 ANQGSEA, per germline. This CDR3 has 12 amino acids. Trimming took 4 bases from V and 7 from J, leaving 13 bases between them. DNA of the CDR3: TGCAGCGTTGGCCCAGGGGATGGTGGCTACACCTTC. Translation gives CSVGPGDGGYTF. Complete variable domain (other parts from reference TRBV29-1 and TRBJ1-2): SAVISQKPSRDICQRGTSLTIQCQVDSQVTMMFWYRQQPGQSLTLIATANQGSEATYESGFVIDKFPISRPNLTFSTLTVSNMSPEDSSIYLCSVGPGDGGYTFGSGTRLTVV.

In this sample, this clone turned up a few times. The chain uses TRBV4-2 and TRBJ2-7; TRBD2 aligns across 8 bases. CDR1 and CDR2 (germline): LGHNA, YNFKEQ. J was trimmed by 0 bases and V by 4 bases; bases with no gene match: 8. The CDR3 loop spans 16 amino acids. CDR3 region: CASSPTTSGSSYEQYF. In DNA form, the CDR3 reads TGTGCCAGCAGCCCTACTACTAGCGGCAGCTCCTACGAGCAGTACTTC.

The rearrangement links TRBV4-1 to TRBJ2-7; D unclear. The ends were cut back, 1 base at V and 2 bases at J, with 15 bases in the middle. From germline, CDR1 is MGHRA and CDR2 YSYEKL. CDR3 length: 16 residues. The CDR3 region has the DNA TGCGCCAGCAGCCAAGGGCGCGACGCACGCCCCTACGAGCAGTACTTC. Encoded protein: CASSQGRDARPYEQYF.